Listed here is a single T cell receptor (beta chain). The assay was immunoSEQ multiplex PCR, and TCRdb's table has in-frame clones only and misses some. Among about 90,000 clones listed, 80% to 90% were seen once. The data were taken from a study of OX40 agonist ivuxolimab in advanced cancers. Germline loops: CDR1 WNHNN, CDR2 SYGVQD (reference sequence). CDR3 length: 11 residues. Trimming removed 6 bases from V and 6 bases from J; junction bases left unmatched: 1. The sequence was collected from an adult with an advanced solid tumor such as melanoma, head and neck, liver or kidney cancer. The sample was CD4+ or CD8+ T cells sorted from blood, taken in a trial of the OX40 agonist ivuxolimab. The chain employs TRBV10-1 and TRBJ2-7, with 8 bases matching TRBD1. The CDR3 region is CASRGQGEQYF. The CDR3 DNA follows: TGCGCCAGCAGAGGACAGGGCGAGCAGTACTTC.